This T cell receptor beta chain was captured in a study of glioma-infiltrating T cells. Regarding the study as a whole: Tissue-blood divergence was below expectation in non-neoplastic patients, above in gliomas.

This clonotype was found many times. The antigen is undetermined. The V end was cut by 6 bases, the J end by 0 bases, with 12 bases between. The V gene's germline CDR1 is MDHEN and CDR2 SYDVKM. The CDR3 runs 15 residues. Using RNA template, CDR3s of TCR alpha and beta were amplified with iRepertoire arm-PCR. TCRdb analysed the multiplex PCR reads with MiXCR anew, one entry per CDR3 protein. Seen here are about 180,000 distinct CDR3 sequences, about 46% observed once, and the top ten hold around 5%. The chain employs TRBV28 and TRBJ2-1, with no clear D. The sequenced sample consisted of glioma tissue, nonneoplastic brain tissue, or PBMCs (not recorded which). This clonotype originated in a human donor with low-grade glioma or glioblastoma, undergoing nonglioma brain surgery, or in good health (not recorded which). The chain's CDR3 is CASRPGRSSYNEQFF. In DNA form, the CDR3 reads TGTGCCAGCAGACCCGGACGGAGCTCCTACAATGAGCAGTTCTTC.